This note documents a single T cell receptor (beta chain) sequence. This sample was taken from a study of blood T cell repertoires in COVID-19. The CDR3 contains 14 residues. V lost 0 bases, J lost 5 bases, and 4 bases stayed unmatched. Per the original data handling: From reference gene primer amplification, estimates of nucleated cell counts were derived. The assay was immunoSEQ multiplex PCR, and TCRdb's table has in-frame clones only and misses some. The V and J calls and clone size were taken over from that table, and D and trimming were inferred from the DNA. The profile shows under 250,000 clones, 65% to 85% of them singletons.

The V gene is TRBV5-3, the J gene TRBJ2-5, with 7 bases fitting TRBD2. TRBV5-3 is flagged as an ORF with uncertain function. Source material: peripheral blood. The sequence derives from a woman aged 30 to 39 who had recovered from COVID-19. The CDR3 reads CARSLGRERETQYF. CDR3 nucleotide sequence: TGTGCCAGAAGCTTGGGGCGGGAGAGGGAGACCCAGTACTTC.